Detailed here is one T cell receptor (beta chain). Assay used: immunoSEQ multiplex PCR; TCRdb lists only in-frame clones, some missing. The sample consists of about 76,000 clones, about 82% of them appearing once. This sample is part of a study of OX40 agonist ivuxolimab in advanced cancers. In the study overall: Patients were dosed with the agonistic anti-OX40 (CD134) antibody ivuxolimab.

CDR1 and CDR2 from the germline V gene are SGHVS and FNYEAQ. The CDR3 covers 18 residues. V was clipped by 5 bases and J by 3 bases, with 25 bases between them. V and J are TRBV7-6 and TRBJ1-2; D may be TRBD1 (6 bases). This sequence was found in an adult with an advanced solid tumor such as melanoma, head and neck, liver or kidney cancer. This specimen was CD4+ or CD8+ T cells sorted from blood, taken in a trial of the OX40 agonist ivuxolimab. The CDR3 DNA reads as TGTGCCAGCAGCCCCCAATGGGGTTTCGGGGGCGAAGACTATGGCTACACCTTC. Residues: CASSPQWGFGGEDYGYTF.